A single sample gave rise to the 32 T cell receptor beta chains below, sequenced in a study of T cell responses to AZD1222 COVID-19 vaccine. TCRdb keeps only in-frame clones here, not all; method: immunoSEQ multiplex PCR. The table lists about 130,000 clones, 90% of them singletons. Here the sequenced sample was peripheral blood, taken on day 0 of MenACWY control vaccination. These receptors were collected from an adult in good health.

The rearrangement links TRBV28 to TRBJ1-2; perhaps TRBD1 as D (6 bases). CDR1 is MDHEN, CDR2 SYDVKM, per germline. Trimming left V 8 bases short and J 7 bases short, with 17 bases between. This CDR3 contains 13 residues. CDR3 sequence (DNA): TGTGCCAGCCTGAAGGGGGAGTTTAGTGGCTACACCTTC. This codes for CASLKGEFSGYTF.

The chain is built from TRBV5-8 and TRBJ2-1, with a possible D match to TRBD2 (6 bases). V gave up 2 bases and J gave up 6 bases, with 12 bases separating them. In germline, CDR1 is SGHTS, CDR2 YDEGEE. The CDR3 has 14 amino acids. The CDR3 DNA reads as TGTGCCAGCAGCTTAGCCCCCGGGAGCAATGAGCAGTTCTTC. Its translation is CASSLAPGSNEQFF.

DNA for the CDR3: TGTGCCAGCAGCTTGGCAGGGAGATCCCTCCCCGGGGAGCTGTTTTTT. Translation: CASSLAGRSLPGELFF. The J gene is TRBJ2-2, the V gene TRBV5-4; D could derive from TRBD1 or TRBD2 (5 bases each). Germline CDR1 is SGHNT and CDR2 is YYREEE (reference sequence). The length of the CDR3 is 16 residues. V lost 0 bases and J 6 bases, leaving 15 bases between the germline ends.

This clone was observed once. The chain combines TRBV3-1 (or the pseudogene TRBV3-2) with TRBJ1-1, with D perhaps TRBD1 (6 bases). The CDR3 has 14 residues. CDR1 is LGHDT and CDR2 is YNNKEL in the germline V gene (reference sequence). The V end lost 3 bases, the J end lost 6 bases, and 14 bases lay between the germline ends. Written as DNA, the CDR3 is TGTGCCAGCAGCCACGGGGGGCAGCAGGCTGAAGCTTTCTTT. It yields the protein CASSHGGQQAEAFF.

The J gene is TRBJ1-1, the V gene TRBV28; D remains ambiguous. Germline assignment: CDR1 MDHEN and CDR2 SYDVKM. The CDR3 totals 11 residues. The V end lost 6 bases, the J end lost 8 bases, and 10 bases lay between the germline ends. The CDR3 DNA sequence: TGTGCCAGCAGCCGCTACCAAGAAGCTTTCTTT. This sequence encodes CASSRYQEAFF.

The J gene is TRBJ1-1, the V gene TRBV6-4, with D perhaps TRBD1 (5 bases). V lost 4 bases and J lost 4, with 10 bases in between. The CDR3 runs 13 residues. The germline V gene encodes CDR1 MRHNA and CDR2 SNTAGT. The CDR3 loop is CASSASGTTEAFF. CDR3 sequence (DNA): TGTGCCAGCAGTGCATCTGGGACCACTGAAGCTTTCTTT.

The chain is built from TRBV6-5 and TRBJ1-5; 7 bases line up with TRBD1. After removal of 6 bases from V and 7 bases from J, the junction contained 9 bases not matched to a gene. From germline, CDR1 is MNHEY and CDR2 SVGAGI. The CDR3 totals 14 residues. The CDR3 DNA follows: TGTGCCAGCAGGACCGACAGGGATGGGCAGCCCCAGCATTTT. Translating gives CASRTDRDGQPQHF.

This chain links TRBV3-1 (or the pseudogene TRBV3-2) with TRBJ2-1; 9 bases fit TRBD2. CDR1 is LGHDT and CDR2 is YNNKEL in the germline V gene (reference sequence). The CDR3 sequence is 16 residues long. V dropped 0 bases and J dropped 2; count of bases not matched to a gene: 2. The CDR3 reads CASSQDLAGTYNEQFF. Written as DNA, the CDR3 is TGTGCCAGCAGCCAAGATCTAGCGGGAACCTACAATGAGCAGTTCTTC.

The rearrangement links TRBV4-1 to TRBJ2-7; weak D call: TRBD1 (6 bases). Per germline, CDR1 MGHRA and CDR2 YSYEKL. V was pared by 1 base and J by 2 bases, with 12 bases between. The CDR3 is 15 amino acids. Here the CDR3 DNA reads TGCGCCAGCAGCCAAGGTCGGACAGAGACCTACGAGCAGTACTTC. It codes for CASSQGRTETYEQYF.

In DNA form, the CDR3 reads TGTGCCAGCAGCTTCCGAAGGATGGATTCCAAAAACATTCAGTACTTC. It is translated as CASSFRRMDSKNIQYF. The chain recombines TRBV7-2 with TRBJ2-4; unclear D gene. Germline loops: CDR1 SGHTA, CDR2 FQGNSA. V lost 3 bases and J lost 2, with 14 bases in between. The CDR3 is 16 amino acids. The entire variable domain, with the rest obtained from reference TRBV7-2 and TRBJ2-4, is as follows: GAGVSQSPSNKVTEKGKDVELRCDPISGHTALYWYRQSLGQGLEFLIYFQGNSAPDKSGLPSDRFSAERTGGSVSTLTIQRTQQEDSAVYLCASSFRRMDSKNIQYFGAGTRLSVL.

This chain links TRBV29-1 with TRBJ2-7; the D is unclear. V was trimmed by 4 bases and J by 1 base, leaving 11 bases between them. The CDR3 sequence is 13 residues long. CDR1 is SQVTM, CDR2 ANQGSEA, per germline. The CDR3 sequence: CSVVCENSYEQYF. DNA of the CDR3: TGCAGCGTTGTATGTGAGAATTCCTACGAGCAGTACTTC.

The V call is TRBV7-8, the J call TRBJ2-7, with TRBD1 identical over 9 bases. This CDR3 region has 16 residues. In germline, CDR1 is SGHVS, CDR2 FQNEAQ. The junction had 8 bases not matched to a gene; V was cut back by 5 bases and J by 0 bases. CDR3 in DNA: TGTGCCAGCAGCCCCTCCGGGACAGGGATCTCCTACGAGCAGTACGTC. The encoded protein is CASSPSGTGISYEQYV.

Here the CDR3 DNA reads TGTGCCAGCTCACGGACAAATCAAGAGACCCAGTACTTC. Protein product: CASSRTNQETQYF. The chain is built from TRBV18 and TRBJ2-5, with a tentative D call TRBD1 (5 bases). Germline V gene sequence: CDR1 KGHSH, CDR2 LQKENI. This CDR3 is built from 13 residues. V shed 4 bases and J shed 2 bases, with 8 bases lying between them. Using reference TRBV18 and TRBJ2-5 for the parts outside the CDR3, the full variable domain is NAGVMQNPRHLVRRRGQEARLRCSPMKGHSHVYWYRQLPEEGLKFMVYLQKENIIDESGMPKERFSAEFPKEGPSILRIQQVVRGDSAAYFCASSRTNQETQYFGPGTRLLVL.

The chain joins TRBV18 to TRBJ2-2; tentatively, D is TRBD1 (6 bases). Trimming stripped 5 bases from V and 7 bases from J, with 17 bases between. The CDR3 is made up of 15 amino acids. Germline values: CDR1 KGHSH, CDR2 LQKENI. The CDR3 DNA is TGTGCCAGCTCAGCGGCGCAGGGGAAGGTCGGGGAGCTGTTTTTT. This sequence encodes CASSAAQGKVGELFF.

This clone turned up a few times. This chain links TRBV7-9 with TRBJ1-4; D possibly corresponds to TRBD1 (6 bases). Germline assignment: CDR1 SEHNR and CDR2 FQNEAQ (reference sequence). V lost 0 bases and J 4 bases, leaving 21 bases between the germline ends. CDR3 length: 19 residues. DNA of the CDR3: TGTGCCAGCAGCTTAGCTTGGGGTCGGCCGGGACACTTTAATGAAAAACTGTTTTTT. Its translation: CASSLAWGRPGHFNEKLFF.

J is TRBJ2-7 and V is TRBV14; the D is unclear. V was pared by 4 bases and J by 0 bases, with 13 bases between. CDR3 length: 15 residues. Germline lookup yields CDR1 SGHDN and CDR2 FVKESK. In DNA, the CDR3 is TGTGCCAGCAGCCGGGCTGACCCGAGCTCCTACGAGCAGTACTTC. This encodes CASSRADPSSYEQYF. Full variable domain (remainder filled in from reference TRBV14 and TRBJ2-7): EAGVTQFPSHSVIEKGQTVTLRCDPISGHDNLYWYRRVMGKEIKFLLHFVKESKQDESGMPNNRFLAERTGGTYSTLKVQPAELEDSGVYFCASSRADPSSYEQYFGPGTRLTVT.

This clone has a single count. In DNA, the CDR3 is TGTGCCAGCAGCTTAGCTCTCAGGGAGGGTTATGGCTACACCTTC. Translation: CASSLALREGYGYTF. The chain uses TRBV7-9 and TRBJ1-2; D may be TRBD1 (5 bases). This CDR3 is 15 amino acids long. Per the germline V gene, CDR1 is SEHNR and CDR2 is FQNEAQ (reference sequence). Trimming took 0 bases from V and 5 from J, leaving 13 bases between them.

The chain combines TRBV28 with TRBJ1-6; 11 bases line up with TRBD1. CDR3 length equals 12 residues. Germline V gene data show CDR1 as MDHEN and CDR2 as SYDVKM. V gave up 8 bases and J gave up 10 bases; unmatched junction bases: 1. This CDR3 is CASRTGGSPLHF. In DNA, the CDR3 is TGTGCCAGCCGGACAGGGGGCTCACCCCTCCACTTT.

The chain uses TRBV12-3 or TRBV12-4 and TRBJ2-7; TRBD1 is a possible D gene (6 bases). This CDR3 contains 13 residues. V was clipped by 8 bases and J by 2 bases, with 13 bases between them. The CDR3 bases are TGTGCCAGCTTAGACAGGAAGACCTACGAGCAGTACTTC. Translating gives CASLDRKTYEQYF.

The genes are TRBV11-2 and TRBJ2-2; D unclear. The ends were cut back, 4 bases at V and 3 bases at J, with 9 bases in the middle. Germline V gene lookup returns CDR1 SGHAT and CDR2 FQNNGV. The CDR3 runs to 14 residues. The CDR3: CASSSNRDTGELFF. The DNA for the CDR3 is TGTGCCAGCAGCTCCAACAGAGACACCGGGGAGCTGTTTTTT. Full variable domain (missing parts from reference TRBV11-2 and TRBJ2-2): EAGVAQSPRYKIIEKRQSVAFWCNPISGHATLYWYQQILGQGPKLLIQFQNNGVVDDSQLPKDRFSAERLKGVDSTLKIQPAKLEDSAVYLCASSSNRDTGELFFGEGSRLTVL.

V and J are TRBV6-5 and TRBJ1-3; 9 nucleotides agree with TRBD1. CDR3 size: 14 residues. J gave up 8 bases and V 6 bases, and 8 bases lay outside the gene matches. Germline assignment: CDR1 MNHEY and CDR2 SVGAGI. The CDR3 sequence is CASRQGAKYDTIYF. CDR3 sequence (DNA): TGTGCCAGCAGACAGGGGGCCAAGTATGACACCATATATTTT.

The J gene is TRBJ1-5, the V gene TRBV5-6; 8 bases agree with TRBD1. The CDR3 covers 17 residues. Looked up from germline, CDR1 is SGHDT and CDR2 is YYEEEE. V trimming: 2 bases; J trimming: 0 bases; junction bases outside the gene matches: 7. The CDR3, as DNA: TGTGCCAGCAGCTTCGGGACAGGCCTCCATAGCAATCAGCCCCAGCATTTT. Translated, it gives CASSFGTGLHSNQPQHF. Full variable domain (rest looked up from reference TRBV5-6 and TRBJ1-5): DAGVTQSPTHLIKTRGQQVTLRCSPKSGHDTVSWYQQALGQGPQFIFQYYEEEERQRGNFPDRFSGHQFPNYSSELNVNALLLGDSALYLCASSFGTGLHSNQPQHFGDGTRLSIL.

The chain employs TRBV2 and TRBJ1-1; D ambiguous. This CDR3 contains 12 residues. V was trimmed by 7 bases and J by 0 bases, leaving 6 bases between them. CDR1 SNHLY and CDR2 FYNNEI come from the germline V gene. The CDR3 sequence: CASKYLNTEAFF. The CDR3 region has the DNA TGTGCCAGCAAGTATCTGAACACTGAAGCTTTCTTT.

The rearrangement links TRBV28 to TRBJ2-5; a possible D gene is TRBD2 (6 bases). Trimming cost V 6 bases and J 2 bases, with 13 bases left between them. The V gene's germline CDR1 is MDHEN and CDR2 SYDVKM. This CDR3 comprises 14 residues. The CDR3 DNA is TGTGCCAGCAGACCCAGCGGGCCACAAGAGACCCAGTACTTC. Protein sequence: CASRPSGPQETQYF.

The chain has TRBV6-2 or TRBV6-3 and TRBJ1-6; D not resolved. With 4 bases removed from V and 4 bases from J, the gap between germline ends came to 11 bases. This CDR3 region has 15 residues. In germline, CDR1 is MNHEY, CDR2 SVGEGT. CDR3 DNA sequence: TGTGCCAGCAGTTTCGCGGGCTGGTATAATTCACCCCTCCACTTT. It encodes CASSFAGWYNSPLHF.

The V gene is TRBV6-1, the J gene TRBJ2-7; 8 positions match TRBD2. The CDR3 loop spans 16 amino acids. CDR1 and CDR2 (germline): MNHNS, SASEGT. V gave up 4 bases and J gave up 0 bases; unmatched junction bases: 8. The CDR3 protein is CASSGQAGTSSYEQYV. CDR3 DNA: TGTGCCAGCAGTGGACAAGCGGGGACTAGCTCCTACGAGCAGTACGTC.

This chain uses TRBV10-3 with TRBJ2-1; D not resolved. The ends were cut back, 6 bases at V and 3 bases at J, with 12 bases in the middle. The germline V gene has CDR1 ENHRY and CDR2 SYGVKD. The CDR3 has 14 amino acids. The CDR3 region has the DNA TGTGCCATCAGCCCTGACCCCCGCTACAATGAGCAGTTCTTC. As protein: CAISPDPRYNEQFF.

The chain recombines TRBV5-1 with TRBJ2-1; 10 positions match TRBD2. The trim removed 3 bases at V and 3 bases at J, leaving 3 bases unmatched. Germline-derived CDR1 and CDR2 are SGHRS and YFSETQ. The CDR3 runs to 15 residues. CDR3 in DNA: TGCGCCAGCAGCTCTAGCGGGAGCTACTACAATGAGCAGTTCTTC. It specifies CASSSSGSYYNEQFF.

This clone came up once. This rearrangement joins TRBV7-2 to TRBJ2-1, with 7 bases lining up with TRBD1. J lost 7 bases, V lost 5 bases, and 14 bases had no gene match. CDR3 size: 16 residues. In germline, CDR1 is SGHTA, CDR2 FQGNSA. The CDR3 DNA reads as TGTGCCAGCAGCCCGAGACGGCAGGGGGTGGAGAATGAGCAGTTCTTC. Translating gives CASSPRRQGVENEQFF.

A single count supports this clone. The chain recombines TRBV19 with TRBJ2-7, with 9 bases identical to TRBD2. V lost 6 bases and J lost 0; bases outside the gene matches: 6. CDR1 is LNHDA, CDR2 SQIVND, per germline (reference sequence). CDR3 size: 15 residues. The CDR3 is CASRKTSGSSYEQYF. Written as DNA, the CDR3 is TGTGCCAGTAGAAAGACTAGCGGTAGCTCCTACGAGCAGTACTTC.

The genes are TRBV25-1 and TRBJ2-2; the match to TRBD1 covers 8 bases. There are 15 residues in the CDR3. J lost 6 bases, V lost 4 bases, and 7 bases had no gene match. Germline values: CDR1 MGHDK, CDR2 SYGVNS. The CDR3 region is CASSVLRGRSGELFF. CDR3 coding DNA: TGTGCCAGCAGTGTACTCAGGGGGCGTTCCGGGGAGCTGTTTTTT.

V and J are TRBV6-5 and TRBJ1-6; no firm D call. In germline, CDR1 is MNHEY, CDR2 SVGAGI. This CDR3 is 15 amino acids long. V lost 2 bases and J lost 2, with 7 bases in between. CDR3 sequence: CASSYTQPYNSPLHF. CDR3 DNA sequence: TGTGCCAGCAGTTACACACAGCCCTATAATTCACCCCTCCACTTT.